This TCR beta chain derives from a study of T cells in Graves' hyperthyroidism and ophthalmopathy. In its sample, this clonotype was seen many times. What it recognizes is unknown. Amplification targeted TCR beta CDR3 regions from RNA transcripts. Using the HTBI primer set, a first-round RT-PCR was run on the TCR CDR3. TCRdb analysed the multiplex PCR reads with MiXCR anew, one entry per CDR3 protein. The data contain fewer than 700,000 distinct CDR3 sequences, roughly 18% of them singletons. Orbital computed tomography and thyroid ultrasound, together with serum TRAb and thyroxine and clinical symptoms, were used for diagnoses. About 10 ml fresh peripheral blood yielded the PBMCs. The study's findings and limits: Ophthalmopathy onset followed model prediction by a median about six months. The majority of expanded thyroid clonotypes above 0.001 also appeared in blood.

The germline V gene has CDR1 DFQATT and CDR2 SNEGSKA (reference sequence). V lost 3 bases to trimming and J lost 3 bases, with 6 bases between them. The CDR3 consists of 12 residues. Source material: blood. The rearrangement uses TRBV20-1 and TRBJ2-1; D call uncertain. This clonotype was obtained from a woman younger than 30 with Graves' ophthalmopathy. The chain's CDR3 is CSARPGYNEQFF. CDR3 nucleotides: TGCAGTGCTAGGCCAGGCTACAATGAGCAGTTCTTC.